What follows describes a single T cell receptor (beta chain). The antigen remains undetermined. This sample stems from a study of T-cell memory formation after mild COVID-19. Study results and caveats: CD4/CD8 balance characterized clones contracting day 15 to 85, and CD4+ skew characterized later expanders. Memory from before infection featured some responding clones, which suggests cross-reactive memory joined.

5'RACE with constant-segment primers built TCRalpha and TCRbeta cDNA libraries with UMIs. Each CDR3 protein gets one entry after TCRdb re-called the 5' RACE reads with MiXCR. Of 400,000 to 500,000 distinct CDR3 sequences detected, 20% appear once; the ten largest clones hold approximately 8.4%. The CDR3 runs to 15 residues. CDR1 is MGHRA, CDR2 YSYEKL, per germline. The V and J ends lost 0 bases and 8 bases respectively, with 11 bases between them. This clonotype was obtained from an adult woman who had mild COVID-19 (a few samples of this study predate the infection). Cell type and time point are not known. The rearrangement uses TRBV4-1 and TRBJ1-6; no clear D gene. Input material: PBMCs or a T cell subset sorted from them (not recorded which). CDR3 sequence reads: CASSQEVGIDSPLHF. In DNA, the CDR3 is TGCGCCAGCAGCCAAGAGGTGGGGATTGATTCACCCCTCCACTTT.